The rows below give T cell receptor beta chains drawn from one sample of a study of beta chain features in type 1 diabetes. Repertoires were generated with immunoSEQ multiplex PCR, while TCRdb's copy carries only in-frame clones and drops some. The sample lists some 25,000 clones; roughly 69% were seen once. Sequenced: Tregs from blood. The receptors derive from a woman in her 40s in good health. The CDR3 runs from the conserved cysteine through the conserved F or W. The order of the fields is D gene, clone size, J gene, V gene, CDR3 protein, CDR3 DNA. The D gene is left open where the match is weak. A clone size is listed for some rows: how often the clone was seen (once, few, many), or a class if it is expanded.

TRBD2 - TRBJ2-3 TRBV7-9 CASSAASGNSTDTQYF TGTGCCAGCAGCGCCGCTAGCGGGAATAGCACAGATACGCAGTATTTT
- - TRBJ1-2 TRBV20-1 CSAPGYGYTF TGCAGTGCGCCAGGGTATGGCTACACCTTC
TRBD2 few TRBJ2-3 TRBV5-4 CASRGTSGGRRTDTQYF TGTGCCAGCAGGGGAACTAGCGGGGGCCGCCGCACAGATACGCAGTATTTT
TRBD1 - TRBJ2-2 TRBV19 CATTGQGLWTGELFF TGTGCCACCACGGGACAGGGGTTGTGGACCGGGGAGCTGTTTTTT
TRBD1 medium-sized TRBJ2-7 TRBV10-3 CAISGGSYEQYF TGTGCCATATCAGGGGGCTCCTACGAGCAGTACTTC
TRBD1 - TRBJ2-7 TRBV5-1 CASSSPGQGFEQYF TGCGCCAGCAGCTCACCGGGACAGGGGTTCGAGCAGTACTTC
TRBD2 - TRBJ2-1 TRBV14 CASRRLAGGDNEQFF TGTGCCAGCAGACGACTAGCGGGGGGGGACAATGAGCAGTTCTTC
TRBD1 - TRBJ1-6 TRBV5-6 CASRLTGMDSPLHF TGTGCCAGCAGATTGACAGGGATGGATTCACCCCTCCACTTT
- - TRBJ2-1 TRBV5-1 CASSLKPAGGSYNEQFF TGCGCCAGCAGCTTGAAGCCCGCAGGGGGGTCCTACAATGAGCAGTTCTTC
TRBD2 - TRBJ2-7 TRBV9 CASSVKERGAWEQYF TGTGCCAGCAGCGTAAAGGAGCGGGGGGCGTGGGAGCAGTACTTC
TRBD1 - TRBJ1-1 TRBV19 CASSGYRGPLNTEAFF TGTGCCAGTAGTGGTTACAGGGGCCCTTTGAACACTGAAGCTTTCTTT
- few TRBJ1-2 TRBV6-6 CASGTANYGYTF TGTGCCAGCGGTACAGCTAACTATGGCTACACCTTC
TRBD2 - TRBJ2-5 TRBV9 CASSVRGGSVKETQYF TGTGCCAGCAGCGTACGGGGAGGGTCGGTCAAAGAGACCCAGTACTTC
TRBD1 - TRBJ2-2 TRBV19 CASKRQGENTGELFF TGTGCCAGTAAACGACAGGGGGAGAACACCGGGGAGCTGTTTTTT
- - TRBJ1-1 TRBV5-4 CASSLARGHPTYTEAFF TGTGCCAGCAGCTTGGCCCGGGGACACCCGACATACACTGAAGCTTTCTTT
- - TRBJ2-1 TRBV11-2 CASSSGEQFF TGTGCCAGCAGCTCGGGTGAGCAGTTCTTC
- - TRBJ2-7 TRBV7-2 CASSLGTRPFGYEQYF TGTGCCAGCAGCTTAGGGACACGCCCTTTCGGTTACGAGCAGTACTTC
- - TRBJ2-5 TRBV6-6 CASSNRGKETQYF TGTGCCAGCAGCAATCGGGGGAAAGAGACCCAGTACTTC
- - TRBJ2-7 TRBV29-1 CSAGTGRDEQYF TGCAGCGCCGGGACTGGTAGGGACGAGCAGTACTTC
- few TRBJ2-1 TRBV2 CAASRRLANEQFF TGTGCCGCGAGCAGGCGGCTAGCCAATGAGCAGTTCTTC
- - TRBJ1-5 TRBV5-6 CASSLAAGASNQPQHF TGTGCCAGCAGCTTGGCGGCAGGGGCAAGCAATCAGCCCCAGCATTTT
TRBD2 - TRBJ2-1 TRBV7-2 CASSRGLANNEQFF TGTGCCAGCAGTCGGGGACTAGCGAACAATGAGCAGTTCTTC
- - TRBJ1-2 TRBV7-9 CASSLEAGSSYGYTF TGTGCCAGCAGCTTAGAGGCGGGGAGCAGCTATGGCTACACCTTC
- - TRBJ1-6 TRBV6-1 CASSERRGSPLHF TGTGCCAGCAGTGAGAGGAGGGGTTCACCCCTCCACTTT
TRBD1 once TRBJ1-1 TRBV2 CASSGGGLTEAFF TGTGCCAGCAGTGGAGGGGGCCTGACTGAAGCTTTCTTT
- - TRBJ2-1 TRBV7-2 CASTIRRLGIQFF TGTGCCAGCACCATTAGGAGACTAGGAATACAGTTCTTC
TRBD2 - TRBJ2-5 TRBV2 CASSEGLAGGQETQYF TGTGCCAGCAGTGAGGGACTAGCGGGGGGGCAAGAGACCCAGTACTTC
- - TRBJ1-1 TRBV7-2 CASSLDVAGTEAFF TGTGCCAGCAGCTTAGACGTTGCGGGGACTGAAGCTTTCTTT
TRBD2 - TRBJ2-5 TRBV5-1 CASSPGTSGGRGGQYF TGCGCCAGCAGCCCCGGGACTAGCGGGGGCCGGGGGGGCCAGTACTTC
- - TRBJ1-5 TRBV7-9 CASSFLDQPQHF TGTGCCAGCAGCTTCCTAGATCAGCCCCAGCATTTT
TRBD2 - TRBJ2-1 TRBV2 CASRRTGTSGFF TGTGCCAGCAGAAGGACCGGGACTAGCGGGTTCTTC
- - TRBJ2-7 TRBV19 CASSTLRAYEQYF TGTGCCAGTAGTACCCTCCGGGCCTACGAGCAGTACTTC
TRBD2 - TRBJ2-7 TRBV28 CASSSGTSGGYEQYF TGTGCCAGCAGTTCAGGGACTAGCGGGGGCTACGAGCAGTACTTC
- once TRBJ1-5 TRBV11-2 CASSLGENQPQHF TGTGCCAGCAGCTTGGGAGAGAATCAGCCCCAGCATTTT
- - TRBJ2-3 TRBV4-1 CASSFHGSSTDTQYF TGCGCCAGCAGCTTTCACGGTTCTAGCACAGATACGCAGTATTTT
TRBD2 - TRBJ2-3 TRBV7-9 CASSLPGSGVGLSTDTQYF TGTGCCAGCAGCTTACCTGGTAGCGGGGTCGGTTTAAGCACAGATACGCAGTATTTT
- once TRBJ2-5 TRBV7-7 CASSLPDSETQYF TGTGCTAGCAGCTTACCGGACTCAGAGACCCAGTACTTC
- - TRBJ2-1 TRBV7-2 CASSPRASREQFF TGTGCCAGCAGCCCGCGGGCCTCCCGAGAGCAGTTCTTC
- - TRBJ1-2 TRBV5-6 CASNGGNRVNGYTF TGTGCCAGCAATGGGGGAAACAGGGTTAATGGCTACACCTTC
- few TRBJ2-6 TRBV7-6 CASSLVGTGGANVLTF TGTGCCAGCAGCTTAGTAGGCACGGGTGGGGCCAACGTCCTGACTTTC
- - TRBJ2-2 TRBV29-1 CSAADTGELFF TGCAGCGCTGCAGACACCGGGGAGCTGTTTTTT